This T cell receptor beta chain was observed in a study of OX40 agonist ivuxolimab in advanced cancers. Across the study: An anti-OX40 (CD134) antibody with agonistic activity, ivuxolimab, was administered to patients.

Systemic immunosuppression or autoimmune disease history was grounds to exclude patients. The data were produced by immunoSEQ multiplex PCR, yet TCRdb's version contains in-frame clones alone and is incomplete. The sample has about 72,000 clones, about 85% seen once. Study results and limitations: Mean expanded clone counts were higher in CD8+ than CD4+ T cells.

In regard to this clone: Its antigen remains unknown.

V was shortened by 1 base and J by 6 bases, with 10 bases between the two germline ends. Germline V lookup: CDR1 SGHRS, CDR2 YFSETQ. The CDR3 covers 14 residues. The starting material was CD4+ or CD8+ T cells sorted from blood, obtained in a trial of the OX40 agonist ivuxolimab. This receptor was obtained from an adult with an advanced solid tumor such as melanoma, head and neck, liver or kidney cancer. The V and J genes are TRBV5-1 and TRBJ1-4; a possible D gene is TRBD1 (5 bases). Here the CDR3 DNA reads TGCGCCAGCAGCTTGAGGGGCGGGGATGAAAAACTGTTTTTT. Translating it yields CASSLRGGDEKLFF.